The entry that follows covers one T cell receptor beta chain sequence. Trimming removed 2 bases from V and 5 bases from J, with 12 bases in between. This CDR3 spans 14 amino acids. CDR1 is MNHEY and CDR2 is SMNVEV in the germline V gene (reference sequence). The data were obtained in a study of spatial heterogeneity in lung cancer. Time point meaning: blood at routine non-recurrence follow-up after resection. In each case, whole RNA from tumor, nontumor lung or frozen PBMC was sequenced unsorted. In TCRdb, the 5' RACE reads were re-called with MiXCR into one record per CDR3 protein. The sample shows about 120,000 distinct CDR3 sequences, 12% of them seen only once.

This TCR derives from a male donor with early-stage non-small cell lung cancer. The chain combines TRBV27 with TRBJ1-1; D remains unclear. The specimen was PBMCs, collected at follow-up. The CDR3 nucleotides are TGTGCCAGCAGTTTAGAGGGTCTGAGAACTGAAGCTTTCTTT. It encodes CASSLEGLRTEAFF.